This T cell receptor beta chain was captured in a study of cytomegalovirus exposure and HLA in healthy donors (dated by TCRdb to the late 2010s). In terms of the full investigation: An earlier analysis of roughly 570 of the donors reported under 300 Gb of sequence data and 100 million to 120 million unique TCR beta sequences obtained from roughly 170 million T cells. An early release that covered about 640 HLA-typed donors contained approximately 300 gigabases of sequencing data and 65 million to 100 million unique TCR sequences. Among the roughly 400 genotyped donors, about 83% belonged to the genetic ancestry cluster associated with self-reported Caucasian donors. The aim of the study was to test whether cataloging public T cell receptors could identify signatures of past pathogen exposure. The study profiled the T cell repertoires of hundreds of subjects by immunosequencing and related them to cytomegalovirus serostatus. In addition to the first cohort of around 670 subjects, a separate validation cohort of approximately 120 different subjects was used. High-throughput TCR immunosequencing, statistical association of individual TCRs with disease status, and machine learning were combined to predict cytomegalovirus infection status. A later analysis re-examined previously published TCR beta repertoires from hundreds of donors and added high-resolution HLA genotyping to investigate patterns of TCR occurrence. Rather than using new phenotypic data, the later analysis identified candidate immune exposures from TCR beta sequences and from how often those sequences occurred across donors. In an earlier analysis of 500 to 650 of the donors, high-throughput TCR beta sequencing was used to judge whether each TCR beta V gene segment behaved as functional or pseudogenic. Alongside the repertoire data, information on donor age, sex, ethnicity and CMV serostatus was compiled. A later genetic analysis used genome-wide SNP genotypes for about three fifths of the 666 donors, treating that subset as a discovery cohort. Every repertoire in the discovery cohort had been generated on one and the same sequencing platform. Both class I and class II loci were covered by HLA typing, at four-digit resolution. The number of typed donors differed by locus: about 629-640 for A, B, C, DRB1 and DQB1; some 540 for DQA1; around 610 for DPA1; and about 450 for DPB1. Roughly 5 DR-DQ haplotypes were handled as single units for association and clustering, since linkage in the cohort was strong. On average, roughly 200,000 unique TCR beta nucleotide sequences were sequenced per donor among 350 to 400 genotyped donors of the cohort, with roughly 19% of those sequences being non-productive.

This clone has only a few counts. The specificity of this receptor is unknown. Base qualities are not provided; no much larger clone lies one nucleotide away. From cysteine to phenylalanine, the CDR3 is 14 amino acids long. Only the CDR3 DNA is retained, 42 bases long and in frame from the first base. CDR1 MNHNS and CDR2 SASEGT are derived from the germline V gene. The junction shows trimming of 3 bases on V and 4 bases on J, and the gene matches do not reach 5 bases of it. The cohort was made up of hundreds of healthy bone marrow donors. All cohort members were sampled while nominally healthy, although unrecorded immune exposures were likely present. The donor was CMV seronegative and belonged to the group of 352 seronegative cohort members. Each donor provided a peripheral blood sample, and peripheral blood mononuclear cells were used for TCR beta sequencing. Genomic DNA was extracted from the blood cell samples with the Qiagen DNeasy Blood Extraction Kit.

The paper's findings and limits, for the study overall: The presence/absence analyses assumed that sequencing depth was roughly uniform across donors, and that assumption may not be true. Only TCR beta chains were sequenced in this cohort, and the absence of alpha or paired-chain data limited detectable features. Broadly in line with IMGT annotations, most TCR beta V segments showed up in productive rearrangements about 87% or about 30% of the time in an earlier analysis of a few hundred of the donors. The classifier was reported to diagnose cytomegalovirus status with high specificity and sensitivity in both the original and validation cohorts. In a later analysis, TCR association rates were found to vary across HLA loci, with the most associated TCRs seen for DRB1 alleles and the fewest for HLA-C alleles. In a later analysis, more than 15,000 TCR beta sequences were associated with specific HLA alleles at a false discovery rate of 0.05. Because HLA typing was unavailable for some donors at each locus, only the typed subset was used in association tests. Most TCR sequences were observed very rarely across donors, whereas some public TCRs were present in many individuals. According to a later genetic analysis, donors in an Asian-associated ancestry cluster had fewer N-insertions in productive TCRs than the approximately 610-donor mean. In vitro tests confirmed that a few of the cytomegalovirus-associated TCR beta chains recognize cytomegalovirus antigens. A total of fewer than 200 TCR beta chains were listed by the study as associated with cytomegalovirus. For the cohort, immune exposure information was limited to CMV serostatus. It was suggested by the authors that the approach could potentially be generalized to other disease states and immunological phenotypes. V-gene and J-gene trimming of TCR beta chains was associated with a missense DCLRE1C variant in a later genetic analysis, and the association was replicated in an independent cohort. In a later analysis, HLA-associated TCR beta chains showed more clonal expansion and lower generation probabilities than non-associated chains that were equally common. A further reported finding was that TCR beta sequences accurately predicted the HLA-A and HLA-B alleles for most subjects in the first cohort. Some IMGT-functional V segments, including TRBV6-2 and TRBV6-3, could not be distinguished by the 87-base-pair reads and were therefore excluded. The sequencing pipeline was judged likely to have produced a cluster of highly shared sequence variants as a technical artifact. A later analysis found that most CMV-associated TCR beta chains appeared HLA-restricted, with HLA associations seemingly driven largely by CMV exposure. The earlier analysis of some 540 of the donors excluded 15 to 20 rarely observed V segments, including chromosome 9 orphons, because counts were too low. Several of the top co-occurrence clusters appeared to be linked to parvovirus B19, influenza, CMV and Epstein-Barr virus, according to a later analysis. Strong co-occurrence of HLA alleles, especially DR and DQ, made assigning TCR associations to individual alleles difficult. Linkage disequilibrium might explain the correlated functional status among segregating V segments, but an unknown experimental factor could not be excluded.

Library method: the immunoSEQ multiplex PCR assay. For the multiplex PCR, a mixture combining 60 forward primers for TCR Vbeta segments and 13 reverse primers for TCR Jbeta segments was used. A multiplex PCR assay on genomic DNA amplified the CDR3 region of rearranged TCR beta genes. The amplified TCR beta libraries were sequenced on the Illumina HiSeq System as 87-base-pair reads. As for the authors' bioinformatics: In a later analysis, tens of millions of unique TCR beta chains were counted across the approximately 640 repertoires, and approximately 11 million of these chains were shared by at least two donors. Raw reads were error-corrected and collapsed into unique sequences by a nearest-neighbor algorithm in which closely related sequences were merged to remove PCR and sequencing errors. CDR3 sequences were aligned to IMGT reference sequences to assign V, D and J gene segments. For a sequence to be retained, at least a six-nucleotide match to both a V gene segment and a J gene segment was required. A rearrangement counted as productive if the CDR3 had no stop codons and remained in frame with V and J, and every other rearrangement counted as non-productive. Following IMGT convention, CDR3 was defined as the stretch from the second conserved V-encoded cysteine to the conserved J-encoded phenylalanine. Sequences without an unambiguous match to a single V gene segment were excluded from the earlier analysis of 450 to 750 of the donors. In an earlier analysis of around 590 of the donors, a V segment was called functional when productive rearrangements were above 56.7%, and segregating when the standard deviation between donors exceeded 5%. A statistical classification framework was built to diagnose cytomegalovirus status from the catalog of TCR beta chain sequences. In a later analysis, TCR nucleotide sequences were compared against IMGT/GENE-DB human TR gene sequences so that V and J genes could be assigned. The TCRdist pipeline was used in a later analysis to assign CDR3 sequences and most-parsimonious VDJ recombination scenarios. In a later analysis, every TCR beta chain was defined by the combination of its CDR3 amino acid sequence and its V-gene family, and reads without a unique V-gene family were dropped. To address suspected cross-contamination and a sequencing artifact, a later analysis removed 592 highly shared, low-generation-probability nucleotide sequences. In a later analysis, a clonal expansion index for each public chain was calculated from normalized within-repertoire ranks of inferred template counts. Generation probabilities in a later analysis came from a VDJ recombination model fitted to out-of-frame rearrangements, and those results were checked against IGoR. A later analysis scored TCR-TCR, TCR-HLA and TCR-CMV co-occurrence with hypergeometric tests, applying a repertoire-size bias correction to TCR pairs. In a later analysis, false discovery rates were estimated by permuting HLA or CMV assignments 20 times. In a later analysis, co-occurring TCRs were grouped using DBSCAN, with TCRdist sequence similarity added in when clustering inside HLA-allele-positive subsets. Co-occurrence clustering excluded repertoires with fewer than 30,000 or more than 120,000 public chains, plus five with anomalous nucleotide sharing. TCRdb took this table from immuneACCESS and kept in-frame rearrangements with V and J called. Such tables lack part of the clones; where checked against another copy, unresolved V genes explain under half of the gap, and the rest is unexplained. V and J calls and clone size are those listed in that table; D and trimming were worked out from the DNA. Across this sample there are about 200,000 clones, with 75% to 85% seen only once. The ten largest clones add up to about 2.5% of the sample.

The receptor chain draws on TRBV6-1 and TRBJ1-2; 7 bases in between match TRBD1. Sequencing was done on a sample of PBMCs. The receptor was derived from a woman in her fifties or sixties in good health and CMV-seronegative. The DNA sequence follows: TGTGCCAGCAGTGAGGGTGGGACAGTCTATGGCTACACCTTC. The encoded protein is CASSEGGTVYGYTF.